The clone carrying this T cell receptor beta chain was detected many times. The antigen remains undetermined. The TCR beta library used iRepertoire HTBI primers with Arm-PCR amplification of CDR3. TCRdb reanalysed the multiplex PCR reads using MiXCR and keeps one entry per CDR3 protein. The sample records roughly 610,000 distinct CDR3 sequences, about 16% being singletons. Time point of the sample: newly diagnosed GD, antithyroid drugs for less than 3 months. Making the TCR library involved RNA that had been extracted from PBMCs. The entry originates in a study of regulatory T cells in long-lasting Graves disease. Overall study: Antithyroid drugs had been taken under 3 months by newly diagnosed Graves' patients. Study-wide results and limits: The TCR repertoire of persistent Graves' patients was less diverse than that of newly diagnosed ones.

These data were also filed under a second study, of T cells in Graves' hyperthyroidism and ophthalmopathy.

This clonotype was obtained from a man between 18 and 29 years old with Graves disease. The source was peripheral blood mononuclear cells (PBMCs), collected at new diagnosis, from a patient treated with antithyroid drugs.

CDR3 nucleotides: TGCAGTGCTAGGGTAGTAGGGGACATTCAGTACTTC. It is translated as CSARVVGDIQYF. The chain is built from TRBV20-1 and TRBJ2-4; D possibly corresponds to TRBD1 (5 bases). The CDR3 is 12 amino acids. Germline assignment: CDR1 DFQATT and CDR2 SNEGSKA (reference sequence). V lost 3 bases and J lost 8, with 11 bases in between.